The following is a T cell receptor beta chain sequence with its context. V dropped 3 bases and J dropped 4 bases, with 9 bases sitting between them. This CDR3 contains 13 residues. Germline CDR1 reads SNHLY; CDR2 reads FYNNEI. This sample was included in a study of identical twins. A single record per CDR3 protein comes from TCRdb applying MiXCR to the 5' RACE reads. The table shows about 810,000 distinct CDR3 sequences, with 9% to 15% occurring only once. These data also formed part of another study, on yellow fever vaccine responses in identical twins.

The receptor comes from a woman in her late teens or twenties in good health. V is TRBV2 and J is TRBJ1-2; no definite D call. Material: PBMCs. The CDR3 loop reads CASSEVDSYGYTF. The DNA of the CDR3 is TGTGCCAGCAGTGAGGTGGATTCCTATGGCTACACCTTC.